Presented here are 10 T cell receptor beta chains from one specimen sequenced in a study of spatial heterogeneity in lung cancer. TCRdb reanalysed the 5' RACE reads using MiXCR and keeps one entry per CDR3 protein. The sample holds just over 1,500 distinct CDR3 sequences; 13% are singletons and the top ten take approximately 17%. Time point described: sample taken at primary tumor resection. This sample comprised normal lung tissue next to the tumor, obtained at surgery. These TCRs come from a male donor with early-stage non-small cell lung cancer.

Concerning this clonotype itself: Since a much larger clone is just one base distant, this may be a read error. The V gene is TRBV3-1, the J gene TRBJ2-7; the D call may be TRBD1 or TRBD2 (5 bases each). Germline V gene sequence: CDR1 LGHDT, CDR2 YNNKEL (reference sequence). The CDR3 is made up of 16 amino acids. The CDR3 sequence is CAGSQNGPLLGGEQYF. The DNA for the CDR3 is TGTGCCGGCAGCCAAAACGGCCCTTTGCTTGGGGGCGAGCAGTACTTC.

This clonotype was seen many times. The chain couples TRBV9 to TRBJ2-3; 11 bases fit TRBD2. The CDR3 consists of 16 residues. Looked up from germline, CDR1 is SGDLS and CDR2 is YYNGEE. V lost 4 bases, J lost 0 bases, and 4 bases stayed unmatched. CDR3 amino acids: CASSPGTSGSTDTQYF. The CDR3 region has the DNA TGTGCCAGCAGCCCGGGGACTAGCGGAAGCACAGATACGCAGTATTTT.

By share of the sample, this clonotype is medium-sized. The genes are TRBV7-9 and TRBJ1-4; D gene uncertain. V gave up 1 base and J gave up 6 bases, with 3 bases separating them. CDR3 length equals 12 residues. Germline V lookup: CDR1 SEHNR, CDR2 FQNEAQ (reference sequence). Here the CDR3 DNA reads TGTGCCAGCAGCTTAGTTCATGAAAAACTGTTTTTT. This encodes CASSLVHEKLFF.

This clonotype was recorded many times. The V call is TRBV28, the J call TRBJ2-3; 12 bases map to TRBD2. V shed 2 bases and J 1 base; nucleotides not matched to a gene: 4. The CDR3 has 17 amino acids. Germline assignment: CDR1 MDHEN and CDR2 SYDVKM. In DNA, the CDR3 is TGTGCCAGCAGTTTAAGCAGGACTAGCGGGGGCACAGATACGCAGTATTTT. It encodes CASSLSRTSGGTDTQYF.

This clonotype is large within its sample. The genes are TRBV28 and TRBJ2-1, with TRBD2 matching over 11 bases. CDR1 and CDR2 (germline): MDHEN, SYDVKM. J gave up 9 bases and V 5 bases, and 12 bases lay outside the gene matches. The CDR3 totals 16 residues. This CDR3 is CASSPPRASGRSEQFF. The DNA of the CDR3 is TGTGCCAGCAGTCCTCCGAGGGCTAGCGGGAGGAGTGAGCAGTTCTTC.

By its share, this clonotype is large. The V and J genes are TRBV3-1 and TRBJ2-1, with a weak D call TRBD2 (6 bases). The germline V gene has CDR1 LGHDT and CDR2 YNNKEL (reference sequence). The ends were cut back, 4 bases at V and 8 bases at J, with 18 bases in the middle. CDR3 length: 15 residues. CDR3 sequence reads: CASSPPGLPRDEQFF. The CDR3 coding sequence is TGTGCCAGCAGCCCTCCGGGACTCCCCCGGGATGAGCAGTTCTTC.

This clonotype qualifies as medium-sized. The chain is built from TRBV29-1 and TRBJ1-1; D uncertain. Trimming shortened V by 4 bases and J by 0 bases, and 6 bases separated the two germline ends. Germline V gene sequence: CDR1 SQVTM, CDR2 ANQGSEA. The CDR3 extends over 12 amino acids. CDR3 in DNA: TGCAGCGTTGCAGAATTGAACACTGAAGCTTTCTTT. Its translation: CSVAELNTEAFF.

This clonotype is medium-sized in the sample. The genes are TRBV27 and TRBJ2-1, with 15 bases fitting TRBD2. The ends lost 2 bases at V and 7 bases at J; junction bases unmatched: 6. In germline, CDR1 is MNHEY, CDR2 SMNVEV (reference sequence). This CDR3 is 17 amino acids long. The CDR3 region is CASSLGLAGGMWNEQFF. The DNA of the CDR3 is TGTGCCAGCAGTTTAGGACTAGCGGGAGGGATGTGGAATGAGCAGTTCTTC.

This clonotype was picked up a small number of times. The CDR3 nucleotides are TGTGCCAGCAGTTTGGACAGGGGGTCCTACAATGAGCAGTTCTTC. Its translation is CASSLDRGSYNEQFF. This chain connects TRBV12-3 or TRBV12-4 to TRBJ2-1, with TRBD1 matching over 10 bases. The junction had 0 bases not matched to a gene; V was cut back by 3 bases and J by 1 base. There are 15 residues in the CDR3.

In its sample, this clonotype is medium-sized. This chain joins TRBV4-2 and TRBJ1-1; possibly TRBD1 for D (5 bases). The V gene lost 3 bases and the J gene lost 1 base, with 15 bases spanning the gap. The germline V gene encodes CDR1 LGHNA and CDR2 YNFKEQ. This CDR3 region has 16 residues. This chain's CDR3 is CASSQVQVMGNTEAFF. The CDR3 DNA reads as TGTGCCAGCAGCCAGGTACAGGTTATGGGGAACACTGAAGCTTTCTTT.